These T cell receptor beta chains were read from a single sample in a study of T-cell reconstitution after alpha-beta-depleted transplantation in children. Via MiXCR, TCRdb re-called the PCR reads, giving one row per CDR3 protein. The sample has around 450,000 distinct CDR3 sequences; approximately 10% are singletons. This specimen was PBMCs, taken before TCRalphabeta/CD19-depleted stem cell transplant. These receptors came from a child aged 2-15 years with inherited bone marrow failure, due to receive a stem cell transplant. Each CDR3 is given with its conserved first and last residue. The D gene is left open where the match is weak. Only part of the rows carry a size: once, few, many, or a class if the clone is expanded.

V gene: TRBV5-5
J gene: TRBJ2-7
clone size: few
D gene: .
CDR3 DNA: TGTGCCAGCAGCTTGTTAGGAGGGGTACAGTACTTC
CDR3 protein: CASSLLGGVQYF

V gene: TRBV27
J gene: TRBJ2-7
clone size: many
D gene: .
CDR3 DNA: TGTGCCAGCAGTTTGTCGGACAGCCCCTACGAGCAGTACTTC
CDR3 protein: CASSLSDSPYEQYF

V gene: TRBV10-3
J gene: TRBJ2-1
clone size: many
D gene: TRBD2
CDR3 DNA: TGTGCCATCAGTGAGTCGGGTCGGCTAGCGGTCTACAATGAGCAGTTCTTC
CDR3 protein: CAISESGRLAVYNEQFF

V gene: TRBV12-3/TRBV12-4
J gene: TRBJ2-3
clone size: many
D gene: .
CDR3 DNA: TGTGCCAGCAGTTTAAGTTTGGAGGGCACAGATACGCAGTATTTT
CDR3 protein: CASSLSLEGTDTQYF

V gene: TRBV5-1
J gene: TRBJ2-7
clone size: many
D gene: .
CDR3 DNA: TGCGCCAGCAGCTTGGGGGGCCTCTACGAGCAGTACTTC
CDR3 protein: CASSLGGLYEQYF

V gene: TRBV29-1
J gene: TRBJ2-1
clone size: .
D gene: TRBD2
CDR3 DNA: TGCAGCGCACCTCAGGACACAACGAGAGGCGGGAGGTTGATACATGAGCAGTTCTTC
CDR3 protein: CSAPQDTTRGGRLIHEQFF

V gene: TRBV5-1
J gene: TRBJ2-2
clone size: many
D gene: .
CDR3 DNA: TGCGCCAGCAGCTTGGGAGGTGTGGTCACCGGGGAGCTGTTTTTT
CDR3 protein: CASSLGGVVTGELFF

V gene: TRBV28
J gene: TRBJ2-1
clone size: many
D gene: .
CDR3 DNA: TGTGCCAGCAGTAGAGTCGGTGAGCAGTTCTTC
CDR3 protein: CASSRVGEQFF

V gene: TRBV4-3
J gene: TRBJ2-1
clone size: .
D gene: .
CDR3 DNA: TGCGCCAGCAGCCAAAGATTAAGGAACTACAATGAGCAGTTCTTC
CDR3 protein: CASSQRLRNYNEQFF

V gene: TRBV7-8
J gene: TRBJ1-3
clone size: many
D gene: .
CDR3 DNA: TGTGCCAGCAGCTTAGACAGCTCTGGAAACACCATATATTTT
CDR3 protein: CASSLDSSGNTIYF

V gene: TRBV12-3/TRBV12-4
J gene: TRBJ2-1
clone size: few
D gene: .
CDR3 DNA: TGTGCCAGCAGTTTGCCGGCCAATGAGCAGTTCTTC
CDR3 protein: CASSLPANEQFF

V gene: TRBV7-9
J gene: TRBJ1-1
clone size: many
D gene: .
CDR3 DNA: TGTGCCAGCAGACCGACGGAGAACACTGAAGCTTTCTTT
CDR3 protein: CASRPTENTEAFF

V gene: TRBV5-1
J gene: TRBJ2-2
clone size: few
D gene: .
CDR3 DNA: TGCGCCAGCAGCTTGGTTAGCGAAGGCACCGGGGAGCTGTTTTTT
CDR3 protein: CASSLVSEGTGELFF

V gene: TRBV7-2
J gene: TRBJ2-5
clone size: many
D gene: TRBD2
CDR3 DNA: TGTGCCAGCAGCTTTTTCGGGGATAGCGGGAGCCGGGAGACCCAGTACTTC
CDR3 protein: CASSFFGDSGSRETQYF

V gene: TRBV12-3/TRBV12-4
J gene: TRBJ2-1
clone size: many
D gene: .
CDR3 DNA: TGTGCCAGCAGTTTAGCTGCGGGAACGAGCTCCTACAATGAGCAGTTCTTC
CDR3 protein: CASSLAAGTSSYNEQFF

V gene: TRBV19
J gene: TRBJ2-3
clone size: many
D gene: TRBD2
CDR3 DNA: TGTGCCAGTAGTCCGGGACTAGCGAAGTCAGATACGCAGTATTTT
CDR3 protein: CASSPGLAKSDTQYF

V gene: TRBV7-2
J gene: TRBJ1-2
clone size: many
D gene: TRBD1
CDR3 DNA: TGTGCCAGCAGCTTAGCCCCGGGACAGGGGGCTGACTATGGCTACACCTTC
CDR3 protein: CASSLAPGQGADYGYTF

V gene: TRBV10-2
J gene: TRBJ2-4
clone size: many
D gene: TRBD1
CDR3 DNA: TGCGCCAGCAGCGCGGGGCCAAATGAGCAGGGGGCAGGACTAGCCAAAAACATTCAGTACTTC
CDR3 protein: CASSAGPNEQGAGLAKNIQYF

V gene: TRBV29-1
J gene: TRBJ1-2
clone size: many
D gene: TRBD1
CDR3 DNA: TGCAGCGTTGAGAGCATGCGGCAGGGGGTTAATGGCTACACCTTC
CDR3 protein: CSVESMRQGVNGYTF

V gene: TRBV20-1
J gene: TRBJ2-4
clone size: .
D gene: .
CDR3 DNA: TGCAGTGCTAGAACCCGGGACGAAGACAAAAACATTCAGTACTTC
CDR3 protein: CSARTRDEDKNIQYF

V gene: TRBV4-3
J gene: TRBJ2-5
clone size: many
D gene: .
CDR3 DNA: TGCGCCAGCAGCCAATCCACAGCCCCCTTCGAGACCCAGTACTTC
CDR3 protein: CASSQSTAPFETQYF

V gene: TRBV12-3/TRBV12-4
J gene: TRBJ2-4
clone size: .
D gene: .
CDR3 DNA: TGTGCCAGCAGTTTACGACTGGGGAGTCTCGAAAACATTCAGTACTTC
CDR3 protein: CASSLRLGSLENIQYF

V gene: TRBV20-1
J gene: TRBJ2-3
clone size: .
D gene: .
CDR3 DNA: TGCAGTGCTAGAGCCGGGTCAGATACGCAGTATTTT
CDR3 protein: CSARAGSDTQYF

V gene: TRBV20-1
J gene: TRBJ2-5
clone size: few
D gene: .
CDR3 DNA: TGCAGTGCTAAGGGGGGGGGTATATCAGCCCAACCCCAAGAGACCCAGTACTTC
CDR3 protein: CSAKGGGISAQPQETQYF

V gene: TRBV12-3/TRBV12-4
J gene: TRBJ2-2
clone size: many
D gene: .
CDR3 DNA: TGTGCCAGCAGTGTGTGGGTCGGGGAGCTGTTTTTT
CDR3 protein: CASSVWVGELFF

V gene: TRBV7-9
J gene: TRBJ1-5
clone size: few
D gene: .
CDR3 DNA: TGTGCCAGCAGCCAAGACGGGGGGGACCAGCCCCAGCATTTT
CDR3 protein: CASSQDGGDQPQHF

V gene: TRBV4-3
J gene: TRBJ2-2
clone size: many
D gene: .
CDR3 DNA: TGCGCCAGCAGCCAAGGGCCAGAGAAGTCCGGGGAGCTGTTTTTT
CDR3 protein: CASSQGPEKSGELFF

V gene: TRBV2
J gene: TRBJ2-3
clone size: few
D gene: .
CDR3 DNA: TGTGCCAGCAAGCAACTTGATATCACAGATACGCAGTATTTT
CDR3 protein: CASKQLDITDTQYF

V gene: TRBV27
J gene: TRBJ2-7
clone size: many
D gene: TRBD1
CDR3 DNA: TGTGCCAGCAGTTTTATCTTCGGACAGGGCTACGAGCAGTACTTC
CDR3 protein: CASSFIFGQGYEQYF

V gene: TRBV4-1
J gene: TRBJ1-5
clone size: many
D gene: .
CDR3 DNA: TGCGCCAGCAGCCTGGCAGCGGTTCTGAATCAGCCCCAGCATTTT
CDR3 protein: CASSLAAVLNQPQHF

V gene: TRBV14
J gene: TRBJ2-4
clone size: many
D gene: TRBD2
CDR3 DNA: TGTGCCAGCAGCCAAAGGACTAGCCTAAACATTCAGTACTTC
CDR3 protein: CASSQRTSLNIQYF

V gene: TRBV5-1
J gene: TRBJ2-5
clone size: many
D gene: .
CDR3 DNA: TGCGCCAGCAGCAACGCAGGGGTTGGGGAGACCCAGTACTTC
CDR3 protein: CASSNAGVGETQYF

V gene: TRBV7-9
J gene: TRBJ2-5
clone size: many
D gene: TRBD2
CDR3 DNA: TGTGCCAGCAGCCCCCGACTAGCGGGGGAAGAGACCCAGTACTTC
CDR3 protein: CASSPRLAGEETQYF

V gene: TRBV18
J gene: TRBJ1-1
clone size: many
D gene: .
CDR3 DNA: TGTGCCAGCTCCCCGGTAGGGGCTGAAGCTTTCTTT
CDR3 protein: CASSPVGAEAFF

V gene: TRBV2
J gene: TRBJ2-2
clone size: many
D gene: .
CDR3 DNA: TGTGCCAGCAATAGTCTAGGAGACACCGGGGAGCTGTTTTTT
CDR3 protein: CASNSLGDTGELFF

V gene: TRBV5-8
J gene: TRBJ1-1
clone size: many
D gene: .
CDR3 DNA: TGTGCCAGCAGCTTGGGTATGGCAGGGTTAAGGACTGAAGCTTTCTTT
CDR3 protein: CASSLGMAGLRTEAFF

V gene: TRBV12-3/TRBV12-4
J gene: TRBJ2-7
clone size: .
D gene: .
CDR3 DNA: TGTGCCAGCAGCCCAAAACTGGGATCCTCCTACGAGCAGTACTTC
CDR3 protein: CASSPKLGSSYEQYF

V gene: TRBV27
J gene: TRBJ2-2
clone size: few
D gene: TRBD2
CDR3 DNA: TGTGCCAGCAGTCCGGGACTAGCGGGCCGGGGGCCAACCGGGGAGCTGTTTTTT
CDR3 protein: CASSPGLAGRGPTGELFF

V gene: TRBV7-8
J gene: TRBJ2-2
clone size: few
D gene: .
CDR3 DNA: TGTGCCAGCAGCTCCGAGGGGGGGGAGCTGTTTTTT
CDR3 protein: CASSSEGGELFF

V gene: TRBV18
J gene: TRBJ2-5
clone size: many
D gene: .
CDR3 DNA: TGTGCCAGCTCACCGGGACCCATTCCGGAGACCCAGTACTTC
CDR3 protein: CASSPGPIPETQYF

V gene: TRBV12-3/TRBV12-4
J gene: TRBJ1-2
clone size: few
D gene: .
CDR3 DNA: TGTGCCAGCAGTTTAGCATCAGGGTCGGGAGGCTACACCTTC
CDR3 protein: CASSLASGSGGYTF

V gene: TRBV7-6
J gene: TRBJ2-2
clone size: few
D gene: .
CDR3 DNA: TGTGCCAGCAGCTTAGCTTACCCCACCGGGGAGCTGTTTTTT
CDR3 protein: CASSLAYPTGELFF

V gene: TRBV2
J gene: TRBJ1-4
clone size: many
D gene: TRBD1
CDR3 DNA: TGTGCCAGCCGTGATACAGGGGGCCCTAATGAAAAACTGTTTTTT
CDR3 protein: CASRDTGGPNEKLFF

V gene: TRBV5-1
J gene: TRBJ2-6
clone size: many
D gene: .
CDR3 DNA: TGCGCCAGCAGCTTTTTGTCTGGGGCCAACGTCCTGACTTTC
CDR3 protein: CASSFLSGANVLTF

V gene: TRBV29-1
J gene: TRBJ1-1
clone size: many
D gene: .
CDR3 DNA: TGCAGCGTTGCTTCCACTGAAGCTTTCTTT
CDR3 protein: CSVASTEAFF

V gene: TRBV7-6
J gene: TRBJ2-1
clone size: many
D gene: .
CDR3 DNA: TGTGCCAGTAAAAATGGGGTCGGAGTGTTCTTC
CDR3 protein: CASKNGVGVFF

V gene: TRBV5-1
J gene: TRBJ2-5
clone size: many
D gene: TRBD2
CDR3 DNA: TGCGCCAGCAGGCGGGAGGGCCTTTCCCTAGAGACCCAGTACTTC
CDR3 protein: CASRREGLSLETQYF

V gene: TRBV11-2
J gene: TRBJ2-1
clone size: many
D gene: .
CDR3 DNA: TGTGCCAGCAGCTTCGAGTACTCGAGCTCCCACTACAATGAGCAGTTCTTC
CDR3 protein: CASSFEYSSSHYNEQFF

V gene: TRBV3-1
J gene: TRBJ1-4
clone size: many
D gene: .
CDR3 DNA: TGTGCCAGCAGTCCCGGGACATGGAATAATGAAAAACTGTTTTTT
CDR3 protein: CASSPGTWNNEKLFF

V gene: TRBV28
J gene: TRBJ1-5
clone size: many
D gene: .
CDR3 DNA: TGTGCCAGCAGTTTAATCACGGAGGGTCAGCCCCAGCATTTT
CDR3 protein: CASSLITEGQPQHF

V gene: TRBV4-3
J gene: TRBJ2-3
clone size: many
D gene: .
CDR3 DNA: TGCGCCAGCAGCCAAGATTTGGTCTCCACAGATACGCAGTATTTT
CDR3 protein: CASSQDLVSTDTQYF

V gene: TRBV20-1
J gene: TRBJ2-3
clone size: many
D gene: .
CDR3 DNA: TGCAGTGCTAGCACCGTCCGGGAGACCTGGGGCACAGATACGCAGTATTTT
CDR3 protein: CSASTVRETWGTDTQYF

V gene: TRBV15
J gene: TRBJ2-1
clone size: many
D gene: TRBD1
CDR3 DNA: TGTGCCACCAGCAGGGGTCGGACAGGGGCGCCCCCCTTCTTC
CDR3 protein: CATSRGRTGAPPFF